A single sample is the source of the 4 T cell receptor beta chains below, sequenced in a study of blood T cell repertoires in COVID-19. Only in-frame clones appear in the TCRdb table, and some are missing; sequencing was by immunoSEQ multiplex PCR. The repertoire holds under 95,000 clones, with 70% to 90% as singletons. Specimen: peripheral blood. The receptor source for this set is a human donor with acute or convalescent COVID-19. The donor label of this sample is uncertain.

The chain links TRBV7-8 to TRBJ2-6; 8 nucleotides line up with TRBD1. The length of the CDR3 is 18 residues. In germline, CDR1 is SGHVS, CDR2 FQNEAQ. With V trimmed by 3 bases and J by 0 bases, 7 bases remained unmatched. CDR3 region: CASSFVDRGPSGANVLTF. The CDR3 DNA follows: TGTGCCAGCAGCTTCGTCGACAGGGGCCCCTCTGGGGCCAACGTCCTGACTTTC. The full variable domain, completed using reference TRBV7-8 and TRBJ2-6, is GAGVSQSPRYKVAKRGQDVALRCDPISGHVSLFWYQQALGQGPEFLTYFQNEAQLDKSGLPSDRFFAERPEGSVSTLKIQRTQQEDSAVYLCASSFVDRGPSGANVLTFGAGSRLTVL.

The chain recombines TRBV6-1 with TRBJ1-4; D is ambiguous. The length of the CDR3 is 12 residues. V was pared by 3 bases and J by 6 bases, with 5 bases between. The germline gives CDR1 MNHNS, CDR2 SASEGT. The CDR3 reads CASSDRHEKLFF. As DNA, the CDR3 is TGTGCCAGCAGTGACAGGCATGAAAAACTGTTTTTT.

The CDR3 protein is CASSLGWDMIQPQHF. Here the CDR3 DNA reads TGTGCCAGCAGTTTAGGGTGGGACATGATACAGCCCCAGCATTTT. This rearrangement joins TRBV28 to TRBJ1-5, with D possibly matching TRBD1 (6 bases). Germline CDR1 reads MDHEN; CDR2 reads SYDVKM. The V gene lost 2 bases and the J gene lost 7 bases, with 15 bases spanning the gap. This CDR3 is built from 15 residues.

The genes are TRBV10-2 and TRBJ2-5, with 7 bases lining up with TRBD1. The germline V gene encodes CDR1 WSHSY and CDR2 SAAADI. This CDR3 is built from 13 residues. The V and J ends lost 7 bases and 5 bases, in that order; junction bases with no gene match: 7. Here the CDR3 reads CASMWTGGETQYF. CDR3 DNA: TGCGCCAGCATGTGGACAGGCGGCGAGACCCAGTACTTC.